Below are 29 T cell receptor beta chains sequenced from a single sample in a study of T cell responses to AZD1222 COVID-19 vaccine. Clones were sequenced by immunoSEQ multiplex PCR, and TCRdb holds only the in-frame ones, with some missing. The sample consists of tens of thousands of clones, 70% to 90% of them appearing once. Sequences were derived from peripheral blood, sampled on day 0 of AZD1222 vaccination. These receptors were collected from an adult in good health.

The rearrangement links TRBV6-5 to TRBJ2-1; perhaps TRBD1 as D (5 bases). The germline V gene has CDR1 MNHEY and CDR2 SVGAGI. The CDR3 loop spans 14 amino acids. Trimming removed 4 bases from V and 12 bases from J, with 19 bases in between. CDR3 bases: TGTGCCAGCAGTTTGGCACAGGTCCTACCTACGCAGTTCTTC. This codes for CASSLAQVLPTQFF.

V and J are TRBV7-3 and TRBJ2-1; TRBD2 agrees at 11 bases. Unmatched junction bases numbered 4, after V lost 5 bases and J lost 4 bases. This CDR3 is built from 15 residues. Germline assignment: CDR1 SGHTA and CDR2 FQGTGA. CDR3 region: CASSLLAGGYNEQFF. CDR3 sequence (DNA): TGTGCCAGCAGCCTTCTAGCGGGGGGTTACAATGAGCAGTTCTTC.

This clone was detected only a few times. V usage is TRBV9 and J usage is TRBJ1-1; D is uncertain. CDR1 and CDR2 (germline): SGDLS, YYNGEE. The CDR3 consists of 13 residues. Between the trimmed V and J ends, which lost 0 bases and 5 bases, there was a span of 8 bases. The CDR3, as DNA: TGTGCCAGCAGCGTAGAAGAGAGTACTGAAGCTTTCTTT. Amino acids: CASSVEESTEAFF.

The rearrangement links TRBV11-2 to TRBJ1-2; D call uncertain. Germline V CDR1 and CDR2: SGHAT, FQNNGV. V gave up 8 bases and J gave up 4 bases, with 8 bases separating them. The CDR3 is made up of 11 amino acids. The CDR3 is CASGHVYGYTF. As DNA, the CDR3 is TGTGCCAGCGGTCATGTCTATGGCTACACCTTC.

The J gene is TRBJ1-1, the V gene TRBV12-3 or TRBV12-4; D gene ambiguous. The CDR3 sequence is 12 residues long. V lost 8 bases and J 6 bases, leaving 13 bases between the germline ends. The CDR3 reads CASRQPPSEAFF. CDR3 DNA: TGTGCCAGCCGCCAGCCGCCCTCTGAAGCTTTCTTT.

This chain uses TRBV5-1 with TRBJ2-3; 11 bases agree with TRBD2. The CDR3 runs 18 residues. From germline, CDR1 is SGHRS and CDR2 YFSETQ. Unmatched junction bases numbered 14, after V lost 4 bases and J lost 4 bases. The CDR3 spells CASSNGLAGGLNSDTQYF. CDR3 nucleotides: TGCGCCAGCAGCAATGGTTTAGCGGGGGGGCTTAATTCAGATACGCAGTATTTT. The entire variable domain, with the rest obtained from reference TRBV5-1 and TRBJ2-3, is as follows: KAGVTQTPRYLIKTRGQQVTLSCSPISGHRSVSWYQQTPGQGLQFLFEYFSETQRNKGNFPGRFSGRQFSNSRSEMNVSTLELGDSALYLCASSNGLAGGLNSDTQYFGPGTRLTVL.

J is TRBJ2-7 and V is TRBV6-6; D remains ambiguous. V shed 8 bases and J shed 2 bases, with 7 bases lying between them. The CDR3 is 11 amino acids. Per germline, CDR1 MNHNY and CDR2 SVGAGI (reference sequence). As DNA, the CDR3 is TGTGCCAGCGGCCTCCCCTACGAGCAGTACTTC. It encodes CASGLPYEQYF.

The chain combines TRBV12-3 or TRBV12-4 with TRBJ2-1, with 8 bases that match TRBD1. V was clipped by 6 bases and J by 11 bases; unmatched bases: 6. CDR3 size: 12 residues. The CDR3: CASSQGATKQFF. The CDR3 DNA reads TGTGCCAGCAGCCAGGGGGCCACCAAGCAGTTCTTC.

The chain employs TRBV6-1 and TRBJ2-3; 8 nucleotides align to TRBD2. Per the germline V gene, CDR1 is MNHNS and CDR2 is SASEGT. This CDR3 has 15 amino acids. J lost 7 bases, V lost 2 bases, and 8 bases had no gene match. The CDR3 region has the DNA TGTGCCAGCAGTGAAAGATCTAGCGGGTCCCATACGCAGTATTTT. Amino acid sequence: CASSERSSGSHTQYF.

This chain uses TRBV5-6 with TRBJ2-2; 7 bases fit TRBD1. The CDR3 spans 15 residues. Germline V gives CDR1 SGHDT, CDR2 YYEEEE. After removal of 4 bases from V and 5 bases from J, the junction contained 8 bases not matched to a gene. CDR3 nucleotide sequence: TGTGCCAGCAGCCGTACAGGGGTTAGGACCGGGGAGCTGTTTTTT. Protein: CASSRTGVRTGELFF.

The rearrangement links TRBV7-2 to TRBJ2-5; possibly TRBD1 for D (6 bases). Germline assignment: CDR1 SGHTA and CDR2 FQGNSA. Trimming removed 4 bases at V and 6 bases at J, with 12 bases between. CDR3 length equals 13 residues. The CDR3 is CASSSGEWKTQYF. DNA for the CDR3: TGTGCCAGCAGCTCAGGGGAGTGGAAGACCCAGTACTTC.

The chain carries TRBV2 and TRBJ1-6, with TRBD1 as a possible D gene (6 bases). V lost 6 bases and J lost 6, with 15 bases in between. Germline V CDR1 and CDR2: SNHLY, FYNNEI. This CDR3 has 15 amino acids. CDR3 protein: CASRRTAFINSPLHF. The CDR3 nucleotides read TGTGCCAGCAGACGGACAGCCTTCATTAATTCACCCCTCCACTTT.

The DNA for the CDR3 is TGTGCCACCCAGTATATTGAGGGGGCCGGGGAGCTGTTTTTT. Its translation: CATQYIEGAGELFF. The chain carries TRBV15 and TRBJ2-2, with D tentatively TRBD1 (6 bases). The ends were cut back, 8 bases at V and 6 bases at J, with 16 bases in the middle. Germline V gene lookup returns CDR1 LNHNV and CDR2 YYDKDF (reference sequence). The CDR3 sequence is 14 residues long.

This chain connects TRBV5-1 to TRBJ1-3; 12 nucleotides match TRBD1. The CDR3 consists of 16 residues. The V gene's germline CDR1 is SGHRS and CDR2 YFSETQ. The V segment lost 3 bases and the J segment 3 bases; nucleotides outside the gene matches: 4. In DNA form, the CDR3 reads TGCGCCAGCAGCTCGGGACAGGGGGCCAATGGAAACACCATATATTTT. Translating it yields CASSSGQGANGNTIYF.

The chain links TRBV7-9 to TRBJ2-3, with D perhaps TRBD1 or TRBD2 (5 bases each). This CDR3 has 17 amino acids. The V end lost 0 bases, the J end lost 3 bases, and 16 bases lay between the germline ends. Germline V gene data show CDR1 as SEHNR and CDR2 as FQNEAQ (reference sequence). The chain's CDR3 is CASSLAPGPGLTDTQYF. The CDR3 nucleotides are TGTGCCAGCAGCTTAGCGCCGGGACCTGGGCTTACAGATACGCAGTATTTT. Filled out from reference TRBV7-9 and TRBJ2-3, the complete variable domain reads DTGVSQNPRHKITKRGQNVTFRCDPISEHNRLYWYRQTLGQGPEFLTYFQNEAQLEKSRLLSDRFSAERPKGSFSTLEIQRTEQGDSAMYLCASSLAPGPGLTDTQYFGPGTRLTVL.

This chain links TRBV6-5 with TRBJ1-2; D gene uncertain. V was trimmed by 7 bases and J by 0 bases, leaving 9 bases between them. The CDR3 sequence is 13 residues long. Germline V gene data show CDR1 as MNHEY and CDR2 as SVGAGI. The CDR3 DNA reads TGTGCCAGCACCTCAGACTCTAACTATGGCTACACCTTC. Encoded protein: CASTSDSNYGYTF.

The chain is built from TRBV19 and TRBJ1-6; D is unresolved. This CDR3 is built from 13 residues. CDR1 LNHDA and CDR2 SQIVND come from the germline V gene (reference sequence). V was shortened by 0 bases and J by 7 bases, with 4 bases between the two germline ends. CDR3 bases: TGTGCCAGTAGTATAGAAGGGAATTCACCCCTCCACTTT. Amino acid sequence: CASSIEGNSPLHF.

The chain couples TRBV19 to TRBJ1-1; 11 bases match TRBD1. The length of the CDR3 is 15 residues. Germline loops: CDR1 LNHDA, CDR2 SQIVND (reference sequence). Trimming removed 4 bases from V and 4 bases from J; junction bases left unmatched: 5. For the CDR3, the DNA is TGTGCCAGTAGTAGGACAGGGGGCGTGGGCACTGAAGCTTTCTTT. Its protein is CASSRTGGVGTEAFF.

This clone was observed a single time. For the CDR3, the DNA is TGTGCCAGCAGTGCTTCGGGGACAGGGATCGGGGAGCTGTTTTTT. It translates to CASSASGTGIGELFF. The V call is TRBV2, the J call TRBJ2-2, with TRBD1 identical over 9 bases. The CDR3 consists of 15 residues. Trimming took 4 bases from V and 7 from J; bases not matched to a gene: 7. Germline V gene lookup returns CDR1 SNHLY and CDR2 FYNNEI.

This clone was counted a single time. The genes are TRBV5-1 and TRBJ1-3; possible D gene TRBD1, 6 bases. The germline gives CDR1 SGHRS, CDR2 YFSETQ. The CDR3 sequence is 15 residues long. V was trimmed by 1 base and J by 3 bases, leaving 11 bases between them. The CDR3 coding sequence is TGCGCCAGCAGCTTGAGGACAGACGGTGGAAACACCATATATTTT. Amino acid sequence: CASSLRTDGGNTIYF.

The rearrangement links TRBV12-3 or TRBV12-4 to TRBJ1-5, with TRBD1 matching over 9 bases. CDR3 length: 13 residues. Trimming cost V 6 bases and J 8 bases; bases outside gene matches: 5. The CDR3 DNA follows: TGTGCCAGCAGCACGAGACAGGGGGAGCCCCAGCATTTT. Translation: CASSTRQGEPQHF.

This chain links TRBV3-1 (or the pseudogene TRBV3-2) with TRBJ1-1; perhaps TRBD1 as D (6 bases). The CDR3 runs 17 residues. Looked up from germline, CDR1 is LGHDT and CDR2 is YNNKEL (reference sequence). Trimming took 5 bases from V and 1 from J, leaving 20 bases between them. The CDR3 sequence: CASSSNTGLSGNTEAFF. The CDR3 region has the DNA TGTGCCAGCAGCTCGAATACAGGGCTCTCGGGGAACACTGAAGCTTTCTTT.

V is TRBV19 and J is TRBJ1-5; maybe TRBD1 (5 bases). The CDR3 has 12 amino acids. Germline CDR1 is LNHDA and CDR2 is SQIVND (reference sequence). The germline V and J ends were trimmed by 10 bases and 7 bases, with 14 bases remaining between them. CDR3 sequence: CATRGGWQPQHF. In DNA form, the CDR3 reads TGTGCCACAAGGGGTGGCTGGCAGCCCCAGCATTTT.

With regard to this clone: The junction departs from germline at one end; a sequencing error may be responsible. The V gene is TRBV6-5, the J gene TRBJ2-2, with D unresolved. The germline CDR1 and CDR2 sequences are MNHEY and SVGAGI. The length of the CDR3 is 13 residues. The CDR3 protein is CASTSNSPGELFF. Written as DNA, the CDR3 is TGTGCCAGCACCTCAAACTCCCCCGGAGAGCTGTTTTTT.

The rearrangement uses TRBV19 and TRBJ1-5; D perhaps matches TRBD1 (5 bases). CDR1 is LNHDA, CDR2 SQIVND, per germline (reference sequence). V lost 2 bases and J 2 bases, leaving 13 bases between the germline ends. This CDR3 is built from 16 residues. Written as DNA, the CDR3 is TGTGCCAGTAGTATAATCTCATGGGGGGGCAATCAGCCCCAGCATTTT. Residues: CASSIISWGGNQPQHF.

As for this clone: At the DNA level, this CDR3 is encoded by other sequences in the same sample as well. This rearrangement joins TRBV5-5 to TRBJ1-6; 9 positions match TRBD1. Germline loops: CDR1 SGHKS, CDR2 YYEKEE (reference sequence). Trimming took 4 bases from V and 7 from J; bases not matched to a gene: 6. This CDR3 is 15 amino acids long. The CDR3 DNA reads TGTGCCAGCAGCCCCGCCGGGACAGGGAATTCACCCCTCCACTTT. Its translation is CASSPAGTGNSPLHF.

The V gene is TRBV7-2, the J gene TRBJ2-1; 11 bases align to TRBD2. The CDR3 runs to 16 residues. The V segment lost 5 bases and the J segment 3 bases; nucleotides outside the gene matches: 6. Germline CDR1 is SGHTA and CDR2 is FQGNSA. CDR3 coding DNA: TGTGCCAGCAGCGCGGAACTAGCGGGGGACTACAATGAGCAGTTCTTC. Amino acids: CASSAELAGDYNEQFF. The full variable domain, rest sourced from reference TRBV7-2 and TRBJ2-1, is GAGVSQSPSNKVTEKGKDVELRCDPISGHTALYWYRQSLGQGLEFLIYFQGNSAPDKSGLPSDRFSAERTGGSVSTLTIQRTQQEDSAVYLCASSAELAGDYNEQFFGPGTRLTVL.

The chain joins TRBV2 to TRBJ1-4; D gene uncertain. The germline gives CDR1 SNHLY, CDR2 FYNNEI. The CDR3 is 14 amino acids. The V and J ends lost 5 bases and 7 bases respectively, with 14 bases between them. In nucleotides, the CDR3 is TGTGCCAGCAGTCTGGCCCTAGGAGGTGAAAAACTGTTTTTT. This encodes CASSLALGGEKLFF.

The rearrangement links TRBV9 to TRBJ2-2; 10 bases are a match to TRBD1. The CDR3 is made up of 18 amino acids. Germline V gives CDR1 SGDLS, CDR2 YYNGEE. V shed 4 bases and J 3 bases; nucleotides not matched to a gene: 12. This chain's CDR3 is CASSPRGGTGVDTGELFF. CDR3 sequence (DNA): TGTGCCAGCAGCCCGAGAGGTGGGACAGGGGTGGACACCGGGGAGCTGTTTTTT.